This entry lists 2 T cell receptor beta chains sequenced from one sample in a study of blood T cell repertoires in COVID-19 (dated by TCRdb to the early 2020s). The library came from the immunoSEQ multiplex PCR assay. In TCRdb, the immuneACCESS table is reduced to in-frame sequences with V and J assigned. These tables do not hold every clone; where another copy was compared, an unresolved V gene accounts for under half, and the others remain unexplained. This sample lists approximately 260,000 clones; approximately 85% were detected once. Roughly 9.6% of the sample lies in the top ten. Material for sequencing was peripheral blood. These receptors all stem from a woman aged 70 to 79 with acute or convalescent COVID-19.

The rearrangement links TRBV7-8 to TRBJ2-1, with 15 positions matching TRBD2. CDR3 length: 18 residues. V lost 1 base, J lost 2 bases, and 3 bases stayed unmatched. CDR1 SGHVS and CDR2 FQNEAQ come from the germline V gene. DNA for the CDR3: TGTGCCAGCAGCTTAGGGACTAGCGGGGGGGCCGCCTACAATGAGCAGTTCTTC. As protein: CASSLGTSGGAAYNEQFF. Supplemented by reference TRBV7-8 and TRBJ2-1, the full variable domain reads GAGVSQSPRYKVAKRGQDVALRCDPISGHVSLFWYQQALGQGPEFLTYFQNEAQLDKSGLPSDRFFAERPEGSVSTLKIQRTQQEDSAVYLCASSLGTSGGAAYNEQFFGPGTRLTVL.

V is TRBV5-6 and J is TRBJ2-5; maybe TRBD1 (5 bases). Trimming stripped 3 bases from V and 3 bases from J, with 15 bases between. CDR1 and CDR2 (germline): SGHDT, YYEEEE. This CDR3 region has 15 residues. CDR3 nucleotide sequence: TGTGCCAGCAGCTCCCCGGGCAGGGCCGAAGAGACCCAGTACTTC. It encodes CASSSPGRAEETQYF.